These 30 T cell receptor beta chains were all obtained from the same sample, sequenced in a study of shared clonotypes between healthy human individuals. Sequenced by immunoSEQ multiplex PCR; TCRdb stores in-frame clones only, minus some. The sample consists of 2 million to 2.5 million clones, around 90% of them appearing once. The material sequenced was naive CD4+ T cells from PBMCs. Subset indicated: CD45RA+ positively selected. The receptors shown here come from a man aged 18 to 35 in good health. Some clones in this sample may be carry-over from other donors' samples.

CDR3: CASSLVGAHTQYF. The CDR3 DNA reads TGTGCCAGCAGCTTGGTGGGCGCGCATACGCAGTATTTT. V and J are TRBV7-8 and TRBJ2-3, with no clear D. CDR3 length: 13 amino acids. CDR1 and CDR2 from the germline V gene are SGHVS and FQNEAQ. V dropped 3 bases and J dropped 7 bases, with 11 bases sitting between them.

The V and J genes are TRBV19 and TRBJ1-3; D remains ambiguous. In germline, CDR1 is LNHDA, CDR2 SQIVND (reference sequence). This CDR3 is 16 amino acids long. The V end was cut by 1 base, the J end by 0 bases, with 10 bases between. The CDR3 DNA sequence: TGTGCCAGTAGTATAGCTCCGGGCTACTCTGGAAACACCATATATTTT. Translation gives CASSIAPGYSGNTIYF.

This clone was observed a single time. The CDR3, as DNA: TGTGCCAGCTCCCGGACCAGTACTAGCACAGATACGCAGTATTTT. As protein: CASSRTSTSTDTQYF. The chain links TRBV18 to TRBJ2-3; no definite D call. Germline V gives CDR1 KGHSH, CDR2 LQKENI. The length of the CDR3 is 15 residues. The V end lost 6 bases, the J end lost 0 bases, and 13 bases lay between the germline ends.

The rearrangement links TRBV30 to TRBJ2-1; D is uncertain. Trimming stripped 3 bases from V and 1 base from J, with 13 bases between. The CDR3 length is 15 residues. The germline CDR1 and CDR2 sequences are GTSNPN and SVGIG (reference sequence). Here the CDR3 reads CAWRLGPNSYNEQFF. The DNA for the CDR3 is TGTGCCTGGAGGCTTGGACCGAATTCCTACAATGAGCAGTTCTTC.

The rearrangement joins TRBV9 to TRBJ2-1; 9 positions agree with TRBD2. The CDR3 sequence is 15 residues long. Looked up from germline, CDR1 is SGDLS and CDR2 is YYNGEE. Trimming cost V 3 bases and J 5 bases; bases outside gene matches: 6. CDR3 region: CASSARLADNNEQFF. DNA of the CDR3: TGTGCCAGCAGCGCCCGACTAGCGGACAACAATGAGCAGTTCTTC. The entire variable domain, with the rest obtained from reference TRBV9 and TRBJ2-1, is as follows: DSGVTQTPKHLITATGQRVTLRCSPRSGDLSVYWYQQSLDQGLQFLIQYYNGEERAKGNILERFSAQQFPDLHSELNLSSLELGDSALYFCASSARLADNNEQFFGPGTRLTVL.

V is TRBV11-3 and J is TRBJ2-1, with D possibly TRBD2 on 6 matching bases. Looked up from germline, CDR1 is SGHNT and CDR2 is YENEEA. V dropped 6 bases and J dropped 4 bases, with 13 bases sitting between them. The CDR3 totals 14 residues. DNA for the CDR3: TGTGCCAGCAGTCCCGGGACTCATTACAATGAGCAGTTCTTC. Protein product: CASSPGTHYNEQFF.

The J gene is TRBJ1-5, the V gene TRBV19; 7 bases are a match to TRBD1. J was trimmed by 6 bases and V by 10 bases; bases with no gene match: 9. This CDR3 contains 13 residues. Germline V CDR1 and CDR2: LNHDA, SQIVND (reference sequence). Here the CDR3 DNA reads TGTGCCACGTCGCAGGGGGGTGGTCAGCCCCAGCATTTT. Translation gives CATSQGGGQPQHF.

The CDR3 DNA is TGCGCCAGCAGCTTGGATGGGACTCTCACGGATACGCAGTATTTT. Its protein is CASSLDGTLTDTQYF. V gene TRBV5-1 combines with J gene TRBJ2-3; possible D gene TRBD2, 6 bases. The CDR3 covers 15 residues. CDR1 is SGHRS, CDR2 YFSETQ, per germline. V was clipped by 0 bases and J by 6 bases, with 14 bases between them.

The count of this clone is one. V and J are TRBV19 and TRBJ1-2; no reliable D call. The CDR3 extends over 15 amino acids. V gave up 3 bases and J gave up 5 bases, with 16 bases separating them. The germline gives CDR1 LNHDA, CDR2 SQIVND (reference sequence). CDR3 sequence (DNA): TGTGCCAGTAGTATTGGGCAGAGCAGACTGTATGGCTACACCTTC. Amino acid sequence: CASSIGQSRLYGYTF.

The gene calls are TRBV27 and TRBJ1-3; no definite D call. V lost 3 bases, J lost 7 bases, and 16 bases lay in between. Germline lookup yields CDR1 MNHEY and CDR2 SMNVEV (reference sequence). The CDR3 is made up of 15 amino acids. The CDR3 DNA reads as TGTGCCAGCAGTTTGGGGAGCCCTAAAGGGAACACCATATATTTT. It is translated as CASSLGSPKGNTIYF.

The chain uses TRBV28 and TRBJ1-1; tentative D call: TRBD1 (5 bases). The V gene lost 7 bases and the J gene lost 5 bases, with 14 bases spanning the gap. This CDR3 has 13 amino acids. From germline, CDR1 is MDHEN and CDR2 SYDVKM. The DNA of the CDR3 is TGTGCCAGCACGGTGAGGGGTTGGACTGAAGCTTTCTTT. The encoded protein is CASTVRGWTEAFF.

The gene calls are TRBV6-5 and TRBJ2-1, with unresolved D. Germline V lookup: CDR1 MNHEY, CDR2 SVGAGI. Trimming removed 9 bases at V and 8 bases at J, with 17 bases between. The length of the CDR3 is 13 residues. The CDR3 DNA follows: TGTGCCAGTAACAATTCTCCTTACGATGAGCAGTTCTTC. This sequence encodes CASNNSPYDEQFF.

A note on this clone: Other DNA sequences of this sample code for an identical CDR3. The J gene is TRBJ2-3, the V gene TRBV5-1; no clear D. This CDR3 spans 12 amino acids. Germline V gives CDR1 SGHRS, CDR2 YFSETQ. The V gene lost 0 bases and the J gene lost 6 bases, with 5 bases spanning the gap. This chain's CDR3 is CASSLARDTQYF. In DNA form, the CDR3 reads TGCGCCAGCAGCTTGGCGCGGGATACGCAGTATTTT.

For this clone: At the DNA level, this CDR3 is encoded by other sequences in the same sample as well. J is TRBJ1-1 and V is TRBV7-3; 7 bases are a match to TRBD1. The CDR3 extends over 13 amino acids. With V trimmed by 4 bases and J by 6 bases, 5 bases remained unmatched. The V gene's germline CDR1 is SGHTA and CDR2 FQGTGA. The CDR3: CASSSKGGAEAFF. The CDR3 DNA reads as TGTGCCAGCAGCTCCAAAGGGGGCGCTGAAGCTTTCTTT.

V and J are TRBV9 and TRBJ1-2; 9 bases map to TRBD1. This CDR3 is built from 17 residues. Germline CDR1 and CDR2: SGDLS and YYNGEE. V was pared by 4 bases and J by 3 bases, with 13 bases of the junction left unmatched. The CDR3 region has the DNA TGTGCCAGCAGCTCGTCACCAACAGGGGGCTGGGACTATGGCTACACCTTC. This sequence encodes CASSSSPTGGWDYGYTF.

V usage is TRBV19 and J usage is TRBJ1-2; weak D call: TRBD1 (6 bases). This CDR3 region has 14 residues. With 6 bases removed from V and 1 base from J, the gap between germline ends came to 12 bases. Germline loops: CDR1 LNHDA, CDR2 SQIVND (reference sequence). CDR3 bases: TGTGCCAGTAGGCCAGGGGTAGGTAACTATGGCTACACCTTC. Residues: CASRPGVGNYGYTF.

This chain links TRBV2 with TRBJ2-3, with 9 bases identical to TRBD1. CDR1 is SNHLY and CDR2 is FYNNEI in the germline V gene. The ends lost 6 bases at V and 5 bases at J; junction bases unmatched: 6. The CDR3 has 14 amino acids. CDR3 residues: CASRSRDRVDTQYF. The CDR3 bases are TGTGCCAGCAGGTCCCGGGACAGGGTAGATACGCAGTATTTT.

This clone was seen a handful of times. The chain couples TRBV19 to TRBJ1-5, with a weak D call TRBD1 (6 bases). The CDR3 is 15 residues long. The V gene lost 6 bases and the J gene lost 2 bases, with 14 bases spanning the gap. Germline CDR1 reads LNHDA; CDR2 reads SQIVND (reference sequence). CDR3 protein: CASSTHRAGNQPQHF. For the CDR3, the DNA is TGTGCCAGTAGCACTCACAGGGCTGGCAATCAGCCCCAGCATTTT.

The chain combines TRBV21-1 with TRBJ2-1; the table's D call TRBD2 went unverified against the DNA. TRBV21-1 is flagged as a pseudogene. The CDR3 loop spans 19 amino acids. CDR3 nucleotide sequence: TGTGCCAGCAGCAAATATGCCCTAGCGGATCAAAGCTCCTACAATGAGCAGTTCTTC. This translates into CASSKYALADQSSYNEQFF.

The rearrangement links TRBV5-8 to TRBJ1-2, with 8 nucleotides matching TRBD1. CDR1 SGHTS and CDR2 YDEGEE come from the germline V gene. The CDR3 extends over 14 amino acids. Trimming at V came to 6 bases and at J to 5 bases, leaving 9 bases not matched to a gene. The CDR3 here is CASNYRTGGYGYTF. In DNA form, the CDR3 reads TGTGCCAGCAACTACCGTACAGGGGGGTATGGCTACACCTTC.

This clone was seen just once. V usage is TRBV7-8 and J usage is TRBJ1-5; 7 nucleotides align to TRBD1. The J segment lost 11 bases and the V segment lost 5 bases, leaving 12 bases of the junction unmatched. There are 14 residues in the CDR3. The germline V gene encodes CDR1 SGHVS and CDR2 FQNEAQ. In DNA, the CDR3 is TGTGCCAGCAGCCCTCAGACAGGGAGGAGGGCCCAGCATTTT. Translating gives CASSPQTGRRAQHF.

The rearrangement links TRBV28 to TRBJ1-3; no definite D call. The CDR3 totals 18 residues. Trimming left V 5 bases short and J 0 bases short, with 20 bases between. The germline gives CDR1 MDHEN, CDR2 SYDVKM. The DNA of the CDR3 is TGTGCCAGCAGTCCGTTCTTTGGCACCAAGGGCTCTGGAAACACCATATATTTT. Residues: CASSPFFGTKGSGNTIYF. The full variable domain, rest sourced from reference TRBV28 and TRBJ1-3, is DVKVTQSSRYLVKRTGEKVFLECVQDMDHENMFWYRQDPGLGLRLIYFSYDVKMKEKGDIPEGYSVSREKKERFSLILESASTNQTSMYLCASSPFFGTKGSGNTIYFGEGSWLTVV.

The chain carries TRBV6-6 and TRBJ2-5, with 8 positions matching TRBD1. V shed 4 bases, J shed 5 bases, and the junction held 6 bases outside the gene matches. Looked up from germline, CDR1 is MNHNY and CDR2 is SVGAGI (reference sequence). There are 14 residues in the CDR3. The chain's CDR3 is CASSSRGRGETQYF. CDR3 DNA: TGTGCCAGCAGTTCCAGGGGGCGCGGGGAGACCCAGTACTTC.

The chain employs TRBV27 and TRBJ2-2, with D possibly matching TRBD2 (7 bases). Trimming left V 1 base short and J 4 bases short, with 13 bases between. Germline lookup yields CDR1 MNHEY and CDR2 SMNVEV (reference sequence). The CDR3 is 16 amino acids. This CDR3 is CASSLWGGRGTGELFF. The CDR3 coding sequence is TGTGCCAGCAGTTTATGGGGGGGCAGGGGCACCGGGGAGCTGTTTTTT.

The J gene is TRBJ2-3, the V gene TRBV9, with 14 bases identical to TRBD2. The CDR3 is made up of 17 amino acids. The V gene's germline CDR1 is SGDLS and CDR2 YYNGEE. The trim removed 4 bases at V and 4 bases at J, leaving 8 bases unmatched. The CDR3 loop reads CASSTRLAGGVPDTQYF. The CDR3 DNA reads as TGTGCCAGCAGCACCCGACTAGCGGGAGGGGTCCCAGATACGCAGTATTTT.

The genes are TRBV15 and TRBJ2-5, with 14 bases that match TRBD2. The CDR3 is made up of 18 amino acids. Trimming cost V 1 base and J 5 bases; bases outside gene matches: 9. Germline loops: CDR1 LNHNV, CDR2 YYDKDF (reference sequence). The CDR3 reads CATSRASRLAGGLETQYF. Written as DNA, the CDR3 is TGTGCCACCAGCAGAGCCTCAAGACTAGCGGGAGGGTTGGAGACCCAGTACTTC.

The chain has TRBV5-4 and TRBJ1-3, with D possibly matching TRBD1 (5 bases). The CDR3 is made up of 14 amino acids. Between the trimmed V and J ends, which lost 1 base and 6 bases, there was a span of 11 bases. Germline lookup yields CDR1 SGHNT and CDR2 YYREEE (reference sequence). The CDR3 here is CASSLRGPENTIYF. In nucleotides, the CDR3 is TGTGCCAGCAGCTTGAGGGGACCTGAAAACACCATATATTTT. Based on the CDR3 plus reference TRBV5-4 and TRBJ1-3, the full variable domain is ETGVTQSPTHLIKTRGQQVTLRCSSQSGHNTVSWYQQALGQGPQFIFQYYREEENGRGNFPPRFSGLQFPNYSSELNVNALELDDSALYLCASSLRGPENTIYFGEGSWLTVV.

The gene calls are TRBV6-6 and TRBJ2-1; weak D call: TRBD1 (6 bases). The germline V gene encodes CDR1 MNHNY and CDR2 SVGAGI (reference sequence). Trimming cost V 7 bases and J 3 bases, with 13 bases left between them. There are 14 residues in the CDR3. As DNA, the CDR3 is TGTGCCAGCACCCCAGGGGTCCACTACAATGAGCAGTTCTTC. This encodes CASTPGVHYNEQFF.

This sequence joins TRBV10-1 and TRBJ2-2, with D perhaps assigned TRBD1 or TRBD2 (6 bases each). V was shortened by 6 bases and J by 2 bases, with 13 bases between the two germline ends. CDR1 is WNHNN and CDR2 is SYGVQD in the germline V gene (reference sequence). The length of the CDR3 is 15 residues. CDR3: CASSTGGTNTGELFF. The CDR3, as DNA: TGCGCCAGCAGCACCGGCGGGACAAACACCGGGGAGCTGTTTTTT.

The chain recombines TRBV30 with TRBJ2-2, with D hard to call. The CDR3 covers 13 residues. With 3 bases removed from V and 1 base from J, the gap between germline ends came to 6 bases. The germline V gene has CDR1 GTSNPN and CDR2 SVGIG (reference sequence). The CDR3 spells CAWSEENTGELFF. The CDR3 nucleotides are TGTGCCTGGAGCGAGGAGAACACCGGGGAGCTGTTTTTT.